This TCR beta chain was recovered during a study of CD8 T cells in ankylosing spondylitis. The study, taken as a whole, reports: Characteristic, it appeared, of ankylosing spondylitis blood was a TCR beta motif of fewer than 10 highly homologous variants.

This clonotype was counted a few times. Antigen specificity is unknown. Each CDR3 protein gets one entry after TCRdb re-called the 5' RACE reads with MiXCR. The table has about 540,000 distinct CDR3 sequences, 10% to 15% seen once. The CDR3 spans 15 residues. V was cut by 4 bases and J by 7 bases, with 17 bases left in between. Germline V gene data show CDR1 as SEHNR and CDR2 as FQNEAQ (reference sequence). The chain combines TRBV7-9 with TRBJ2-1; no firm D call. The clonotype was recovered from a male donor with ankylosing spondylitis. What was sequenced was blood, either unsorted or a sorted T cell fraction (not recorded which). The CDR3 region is CASSSRTRLGNEQFF. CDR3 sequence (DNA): TGTGCCAGCAGCTCACGGACGCGGCTGGGGAATGAGCAGTTCTTC.